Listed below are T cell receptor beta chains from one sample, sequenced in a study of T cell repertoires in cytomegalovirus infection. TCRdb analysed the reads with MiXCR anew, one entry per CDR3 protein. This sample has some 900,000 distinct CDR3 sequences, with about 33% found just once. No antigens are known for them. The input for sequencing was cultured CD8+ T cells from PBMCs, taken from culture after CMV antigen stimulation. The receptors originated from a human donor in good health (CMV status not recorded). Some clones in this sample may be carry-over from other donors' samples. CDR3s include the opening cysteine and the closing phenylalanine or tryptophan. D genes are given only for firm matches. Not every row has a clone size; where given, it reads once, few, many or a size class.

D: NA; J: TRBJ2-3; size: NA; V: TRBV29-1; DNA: TGCAGCACTACCGAGCAGGGAAATACGCAGTATTTT; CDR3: CSTTEQGNTQYF
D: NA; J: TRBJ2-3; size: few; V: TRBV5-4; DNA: TGTGCCAGCGGGGCCACAGATACGCAGTATTTT; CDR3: CASGATDTQYF
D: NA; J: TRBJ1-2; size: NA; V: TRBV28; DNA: TGTGCCAGCATCCTGGGGGGACACCCGGCGGACTATGGCTACACCTTC; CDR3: CASILGGHPADYGYTF
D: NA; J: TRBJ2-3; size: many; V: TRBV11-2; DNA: TGTGCCAGCAGCAGCGCTCGGAACACAGATACGCAGTATTTT; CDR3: CASSSARNTDTQYF
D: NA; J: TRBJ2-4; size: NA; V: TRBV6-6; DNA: TGTGCCAGCAGTTACCTCCGATCTGGGGCCCCGGGAAACATTCAGTACTTC; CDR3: CASSYLRSGAPGNIQYF
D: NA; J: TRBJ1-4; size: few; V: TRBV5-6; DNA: TGTGCCAGCAGCCGGACATCTGCAACTAATGAAAAACTGTTTTTT; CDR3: CASSRTSATNEKLFF
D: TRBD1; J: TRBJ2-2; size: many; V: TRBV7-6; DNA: TGTGCCAGCAGCGCAAGACAGGGTCCCGGGGAGCTGTTTTTT; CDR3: CASSARQGPGELFF
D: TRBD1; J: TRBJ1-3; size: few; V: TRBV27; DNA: TGTGCCAGCAGGACTTACACACAGGGGATCTCTGGAAACACCATATATTTT; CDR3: CASRTYTQGISGNTIYF
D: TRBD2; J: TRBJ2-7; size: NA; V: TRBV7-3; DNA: TGTGCCAGCAGCTTGGGACTAGCGGCCCACGAGCAGTACTTC; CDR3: CASSLGLAAHEQYF
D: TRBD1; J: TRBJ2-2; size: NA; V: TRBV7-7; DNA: TGTGCTAGCAGCCCTGCGGACAGGATTACGAACACCGGGGAGCTGTTTTTT; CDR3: CASSPADRITNTGELFF
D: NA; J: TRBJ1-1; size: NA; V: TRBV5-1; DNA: TGCGCCAGCAGCTTGGAACCGGCGAACACTGAAGCTTTCTTT; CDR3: CASSLEPANTEAFF
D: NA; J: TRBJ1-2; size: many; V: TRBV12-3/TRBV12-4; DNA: TGTGCCAGCAGCACCAGGGGAACTAACTATGGCTACACCTTC; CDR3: CASSTRGTNYGYTF
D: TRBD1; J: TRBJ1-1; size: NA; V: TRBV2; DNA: TGTGCCAACAGTTGGACAGGGGTTGGGTGGACTGAAGCTTTCTTT; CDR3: CANSWTGVGWTEAFF
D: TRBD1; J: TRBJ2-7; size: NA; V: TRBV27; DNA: TGTGCCAGCAGTGGGACAGGGGGAAACTACGAGCAGTACTTC; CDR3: CASSGTGGNYEQYF
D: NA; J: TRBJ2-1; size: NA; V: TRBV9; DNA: TGTGCCAGCAGCGATACAGGGCCTGAGTCCTCCTACAATGAGCAGTTCTTC; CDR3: CASSDTGPESSYNEQFF
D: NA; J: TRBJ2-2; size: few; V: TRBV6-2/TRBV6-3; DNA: TGTGCCAGCAGTTACGGGCCTCTCGTCGGGGAGCTGTTTTTT; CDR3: CASSYGPLVGELFF
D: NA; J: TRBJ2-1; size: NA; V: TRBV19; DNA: TGTGCCAGTAGTATAGGAGGGCCACTGTTTTCCTACAATGAGCAGTTCTTC; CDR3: CASSIGGPLFSYNEQFF
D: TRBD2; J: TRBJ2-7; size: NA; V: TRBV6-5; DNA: TGTGCCAGCAGCACCGGGACTAGCATCAACGAGCAGTACTTC; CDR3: CASSTGTSINEQYF
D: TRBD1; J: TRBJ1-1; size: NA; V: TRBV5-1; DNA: TGTGCCAGCAGCTTCGGACAGGGGGCTGGCACTGAAGCTTTCTTT; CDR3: CASSFGQGAGTEAFF
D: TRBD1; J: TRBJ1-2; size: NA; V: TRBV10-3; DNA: TGTGCCATCAGTGAGGAGGGACAGTTATTCTATGGCTACACCTTC; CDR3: CAISEEGQLFYGYTF
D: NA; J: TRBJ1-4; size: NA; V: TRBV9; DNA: TGTGCCAGCAGCGGTAATAATGAAAAACTGTTTTTT; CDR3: CASSGNNEKLFF
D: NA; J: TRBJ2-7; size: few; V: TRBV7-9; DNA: TGTGCCAGCAGCCATGTCTATGTTCTACGAGCCGAGCAGTACTTC; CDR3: CASSHVYVLRAEQYF
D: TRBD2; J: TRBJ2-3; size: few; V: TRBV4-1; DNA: TGCGCCAGCAGCCTTTACACTAGCGGGGGGGCCGGTGGTACTAGCACAGATACGCAGTATTTT; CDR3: CASSLYTSGGAGGTSTDTQYF
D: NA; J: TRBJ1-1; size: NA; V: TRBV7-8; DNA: TGTACCAGCAGCTTGTTTCAGGGGACTGAAGCTTTCTTT; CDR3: CTSSLFQGTEAFF
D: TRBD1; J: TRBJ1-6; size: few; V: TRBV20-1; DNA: TGCAGTGCTAGGTCCGAGACAGGGGCTAATTCACCCCTCCACTTT; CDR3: CSARSETGANSPLHF
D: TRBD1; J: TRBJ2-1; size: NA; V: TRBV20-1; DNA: TGCAGTGCTAGAGACGTGACAGGGACCTACAATGAGCAGTTCTTC; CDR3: CSARDVTGTYNEQFF
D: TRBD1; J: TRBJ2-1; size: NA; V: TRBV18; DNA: TGTGCCAGCTCACCAACACAGGGGCATTCCTACAATGAGCAGTTCTTC; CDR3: CASSPTQGHSYNEQFF
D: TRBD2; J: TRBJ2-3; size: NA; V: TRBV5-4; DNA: TGTGCCAGCAGTCTCCCCGGGAGCGGGGCTATCACAGATACGCAGTATTTT; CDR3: CASSLPGSGAITDTQYF
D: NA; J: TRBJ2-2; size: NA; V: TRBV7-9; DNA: TGTGCCAGCAGCTGGATCGCCGGGGAGCTGTTTTTT; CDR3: CASSWIAGELFF
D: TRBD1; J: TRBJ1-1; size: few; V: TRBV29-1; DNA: TGCAGCGTCAGGACAGGGGGCCACACTGAAGCTTTCTTT; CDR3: CSVRTGGHTEAFF
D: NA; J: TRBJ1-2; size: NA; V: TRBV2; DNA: TGTGCCAGCAGTGCGGACAGAGGGACCAACTATGGCTACACCTTC; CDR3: CASSADRGTNYGYTF
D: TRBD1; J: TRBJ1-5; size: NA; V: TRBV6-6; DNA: TGTGCCAGCAGCCCCGACAGGGGGCAAGATAGCAATCAGCCCCAGCATTTT; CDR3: CASSPDRGQDSNQPQHF
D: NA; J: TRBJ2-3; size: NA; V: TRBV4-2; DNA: TGTGCCAGCAGCCAAGAACTTAGCCTTGTCCCAGATACGCAGTATTTT; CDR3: CASSQELSLVPDTQYF
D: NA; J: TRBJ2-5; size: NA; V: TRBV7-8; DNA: TGTGCCAACAGCTTAGGGGGGTGGGGGTACCAAGAGACCCAGTACTTC; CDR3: CANSLGGWGYQETQYF
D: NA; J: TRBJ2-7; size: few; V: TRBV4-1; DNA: TGCGCCAGCAGCCAAGGAGACGGCTCCTACGAGCAGTACTTC; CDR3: CASSQGDGSYEQYF
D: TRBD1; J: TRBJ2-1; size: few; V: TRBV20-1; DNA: TGCAGTGCCCGGAACAGGGGGCTGGATGAGCAGTTCTTC; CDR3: CSARNRGLDEQFF
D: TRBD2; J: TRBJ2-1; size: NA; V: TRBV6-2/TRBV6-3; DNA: TGTGTCAGCAGGCGGGTAGCGGGGGCCTACAATGAGCAGTTCTTC; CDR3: CVSRRVAGAYNEQFF
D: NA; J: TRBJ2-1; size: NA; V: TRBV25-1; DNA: TGTGCCAGCAGTGGTCCGGGGGCGAGCTCCTACAATGAGCAGTTCTTC; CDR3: CASSGPGASSYNEQFF
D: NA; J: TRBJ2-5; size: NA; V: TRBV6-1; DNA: TGTGCCAGCAGCCAGACCCAAGAGACCCAGTACTTC; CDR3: CASSQTQETQYF
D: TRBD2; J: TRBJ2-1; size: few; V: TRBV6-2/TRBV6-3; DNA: TGTGCCAGCAGTTACTTTAGCCGGGAGGATATACAGTTCTTC; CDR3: CASSYFSREDIQFF
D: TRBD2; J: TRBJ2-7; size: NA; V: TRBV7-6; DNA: TGTGCCAGCAGCTTAACTCCCCCCGGGACTAGCTTCTCCGAGCAGTACTTC; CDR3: CASSLTPPGTSFSEQYF